Each of the 24 T cell receptor beta chains below was sequenced from the same sample in a study of control samples from healthy donors and cancer patients. Data came from immunoSEQ multiplex PCR; TCRdb stores just in-frame clones and leaves some out. Among more than 50,000 clones listed, 70% to 90% were seen once. The material sequenced was blood. The receptor set was obtained from a middle-aged man in good health.

The chain joins TRBV7-3 to TRBJ2-3; 8 bases are a match to TRBD2. The V segment lost 1 base and the J segment 2 bases; nucleotides outside the gene matches: 5. CDR1 SGHTA and CDR2 FQGTGA come from the germline V gene. The CDR3 runs to 16 residues. CDR3 region: CASSLNGGGPTDTQYF. In DNA form, the CDR3 reads TGTGCCAGCAGCTTAAACGGCGGGGGGCCCACAGATACGCAGTATTTT.

The chain couples TRBV30 to TRBJ2-3; D may be TRBD2 (5 bases). Germline V CDR1 and CDR2: GTSNPN, SVGIG (reference sequence). Trimming left V 1 base short and J 7 bases short, with 15 bases between. The CDR3 totals 14 residues. The CDR3 DNA sequence: TGTGCCTGGAGTGACGCCCGGACTGCTTATACGCAGTATTTT. Translation gives CAWSDARTAYTQYF.

V is TRBV11-3 and J is TRBJ2-3, with a tentative D call TRBD2 (5 bases). Germline V gene sequence: CDR1 SGHNT, CDR2 YENEEA. This CDR3 is 14 amino acids long. V lost 4 bases, J lost 4 bases, and 12 bases lay in between. The CDR3 region is CASSSGEGADTQYF. The CDR3 DNA sequence: TGTGCCAGCAGCTCTGGTGAGGGCGCAGATACGCAGTATTTT.

The chain joins TRBV6-4 to TRBJ2-2; D is unresolved. The CDR3 consists of 15 residues. With 0 bases removed from V and 2 bases from J, the gap between germline ends came to 7 bases. CDR1 is MRHNA and CDR2 is SNTAGT in the germline V gene. The CDR3 sequence: CASSDSAGNTGELFF. The DNA for the CDR3 is TGTGCCAGCAGTGACTCGGCTGGTAACACCGGGGAGCTGTTTTTT.

The table lists this clone with a few counts. The J gene is TRBJ2-1, the V gene TRBV10-3; 9 bases line up with TRBD1. V lost 3 bases and J lost 1; bases outside the gene matches: 7. CDR3 length: 17 amino acids. CDR1 is ENHRY and CDR2 is SYGVKD in the germline V gene. CDR3: CAISDPDRGGSYNEQFF. The CDR3 nucleotides read TGTGCCATCAGTGATCCCGACAGGGGGGGGTCCTACAATGAGCAGTTCTTC.

The CDR3 DNA reads as TGTGCCAGTAGTACCCGGGACAGGGGGTATATGAACACTGAAGCTTTCTTT. As protein: CASSTRDRGYMNTEAFF. The chain joins TRBV19 to TRBJ1-1; 11 nucleotides line up with TRBD1. V shed 4 bases, J shed 0 bases, and the junction held 7 bases outside the gene matches. From germline, CDR1 is LNHDA and CDR2 SQIVND (reference sequence). The CDR3 totals 17 residues.

The chain recombines TRBV6-5 with TRBJ1-1; D not resolved. The CDR3 totals 14 residues. Germline V gene data show CDR1 as MNHEY and CDR2 as SVGAGI. Trimming removed 5 bases at V and 4 bases at J, with 14 bases between. The CDR3: CASSMEEGTTEAFF. CDR3 nucleotide sequence: TGTGCCAGCAGTATGGAAGAGGGAACCACTGAAGCTTTCTTT.

This chain connects TRBV5-4 to TRBJ2-2; TRBD1 matches 7 bases. From germline, CDR1 is SGHNT and CDR2 YYREEE (reference sequence). CDR3 length equals 15 residues. V shed 3 bases and J 0 bases; nucleotides not matched to a gene: 2. The CDR3 loop is CASSSGTANTGELFF. The CDR3 nucleotides are TGTGCCAGCAGCTCAGGGACAGCGAACACCGGGGAGCTGTTTTTT.

The chain uses TRBV2 and TRBJ2-1; 10 bases match TRBD2. Germline assignment: CDR1 SNHLY and CDR2 FYNNEI. This CDR3 spans 19 amino acids. V lost 0 bases to trimming and J lost 7 bases; unmatched junction nucleotides: 15. Here the CDR3 DNA reads TGTGCCAGCAGTGAAGCGTCTTTGTCTAGCGGGAGAATTAGAAATGAGCAGTTCTTC. It encodes CASSEASLSSGRIRNEQFF.

The chain couples TRBV30 to TRBJ2-3; D gene uncertain. The CDR3 is made up of 10 amino acids. V was shortened by 6 bases and J by 3 bases, with 4 bases between the two germline ends. Germline CDR1 is GTSNPN and CDR2 is SVGIG (reference sequence). CDR3 coding DNA: TGTGCCTGCACAACAGATACGCAGTATTTT. The encoded protein is CACTTDTQYF.

The chain links TRBV5-1 to TRBJ1-1, with D maybe TRBD1 (5 bases). The CDR3 extends over 15 amino acids. Between the trimmed V and J ends, which lost 4 bases and 6 bases, there was a span of 19 bases. Germline loops: CDR1 SGHRS, CDR2 YFSETQ. CDR3 sequence: CASSPVTGIAAEAFF. In DNA, the CDR3 is TGCGCCAGCAGCCCAGTCACAGGAATCGCCGCTGAAGCTTTCTTT.

This chain joins TRBV2 and TRBJ2-7, with 9 bases matching TRBD1. CDR1 and CDR2 from the germline V gene are SNHLY and FYNNEI. This CDR3 comprises 16 residues. V lost 6 bases to trimming and J lost 1 base; unmatched junction nucleotides: 10. CDR3 residues: CASRESDRGVSYEQYF. The CDR3 nucleotides are TGTGCCAGCAGGGAATCAGACAGGGGGGTATCCTACGAGCAGTACTTC.

V is TRBV30 and J is TRBJ1-4; TRBD1 might be the D (5 bases). From germline, CDR1 is GTSNPN and CDR2 SVGIG (reference sequence). V lost 2 bases and J lost 8, with 15 bases in between. The CDR3 extends over 14 amino acids. This CDR3 is CAWSPGLRGEKLFF. The CDR3 nucleotides read TGTGCCTGGAGTCCCGGGCTACGGGGGGAAAAACTGTTTTTT.

The gene calls are TRBV19 and TRBJ2-2; possibly TRBD1 or TRBD2 for D (5 bases each). The CDR3 totals 14 residues. Germline V gene lookup returns CDR1 LNHDA and CDR2 SQIVND (reference sequence). V was trimmed by 4 bases and J by 2 bases, leaving 8 bases between them. This CDR3 reads CASSTGQNTGELFF. CDR3 in DNA: TGTGCCAGTAGTACGGGGCAAAACACCGGGGAGCTGTTTTTT.

The chain is built from TRBV11-2 and TRBJ1-2; D may be TRBD1 (5 bases). This CDR3 comprises 17 residues. Germline V gene data show CDR1 as SGHAT and CDR2 as FQNNGV. V was trimmed by 1 base and J by 8 bases, leaving 23 bases between them. In DNA, the CDR3 is TGTGCCAGCAGCTTAGCCCGATTTCCAGGGATGATGAGCGGCTACACCTTC. Its translation: CASSLARFPGMMSGYTF. Supplemented by reference TRBV11-2 and TRBJ1-2, the full variable domain reads EAGVAQSPRYKIIEKRQSVAFWCNPISGHATLYWYQQILGQGPKLLIQFQNNGVVDDSQLPKDRFSAERLKGVDSTLKIQPAKLEDSAVYLCASSLARFPGMMSGYTFGSGTRLTVV.

The V call is TRBV7-2, the J call TRBJ2-2; 11 positions match TRBD2. V was pared by 4 bases and J by 4 bases, with 5 bases of the junction left unmatched. The CDR3 runs to 16 residues. Germline CDR1 is SGHTA and CDR2 is FQGNSA. CDR3 amino acids: CASSSLGLAGTGELFF. For the CDR3, the DNA is TGTGCCAGCAGCTCCTTAGGACTAGCGGGCACCGGGGAGCTGTTTTTT.

This chain uses TRBV27 with TRBJ1-2, with TRBD1 matching 10 bases. This CDR3 has 14 residues. Germline loops: CDR1 MNHEY, CDR2 SMNVEV (reference sequence). Trimming at V came to 6 bases and at J to 5 bases, leaving 6 bases not matched to a gene. This chain's CDR3 is CASRATGGAYGYTF. DNA for the CDR3: TGTGCCAGCAGAGCGACAGGGGGCGCGTATGGCTACACCTTC.

V is TRBV6-1 and J is TRBJ2-7; TRBD1 might be the D (5 bases). Germline CDR1 MNHNS, CDR2 SASEGT. The CDR3 contains 14 residues. V was clipped by 1 base and J by 7 bases, with 14 bases between them. The CDR3 reads CASSEGAGPWEQYF. The CDR3 nucleotides read TGTGCCAGCAGTGAAGGGGCAGGGCCGTGGGAGCAGTACTTC.

V usage is TRBV6-5 and J usage is TRBJ1-6; weak D call: TRBD1 (6 bases). Germline V lookup: CDR1 MNHEY, CDR2 SVGAGI. The CDR3 extends over 14 amino acids. V lost 2 bases and J 6 bases, leaving 8 bases between the germline ends. The chain's CDR3 is CASSYGGSNSPLHF. Here the CDR3 DNA reads TGTGCCAGCAGTTACGGGGGCTCTAATTCACCCCTCCACTTT.

This clone has just one count. The chain uses TRBV6-2 or TRBV6-3 and TRBJ2-7, with a possible D match to TRBD1 (6 bases). The germline gives CDR1 MNHEY, CDR2 SVGEGT. CDR3 length: 14 residues. V lost 0 bases and J lost 13, with 19 bases in between. The CDR3 sequence is CASSYSRQAKIPYF. Here the CDR3 DNA reads TGTGCCAGCAGTTACTCGCGACAGGCGAAGATACCTTACTTC.

J is TRBJ2-5 and V is TRBV30; D might be TRBD1 or TRBD2, each matching 5 bases. CDR3 size: 12 residues. Trimming left V 2 bases short and J 5 bases short, with 9 bases between. Germline V gene lookup returns CDR1 GTSNPN and CDR2 SVGIG (reference sequence). The chain's CDR3 is CAWSTRGETQYF. CDR3 nucleotides: TGTGCCTGGAGTACCCGGGGCGAGACCCAGTACTTC.

The V call is TRBV21-1, the J call TRBJ2-5; TRBD2, as called in the table, went unchecked against the DNA. TRBV21-1 is labeled a pseudogene. The CDR3 has 13 amino acids. For the CDR3, the DNA is TGTGCCAGCCTCATTAGCGTCCAAGAGACCCAGTACTTC. The encoded protein is CASLISVQETQYF.

The rearrangement joins TRBV28 to TRBJ1-5; D gene uncertain. V dropped 6 bases and J dropped 9 bases, with 9 bases sitting between them. CDR3 length: 11 residues. CDR1 is MDHEN and CDR2 is SYDVKM in the germline V gene. The CDR3 coding sequence is TGTGCCAGCAGCCCCGAGGGGCCCCAGCATTTT. Encoded protein: CASSPEGPQHF. Supplemented by reference TRBV28 and TRBJ1-5, the full variable domain reads DVKVTQSSRYLVKRTGEKVFLECVQDMDHENMFWYRQDPGLGLRLIYFSYDVKMKEKGDIPEGYSVSREKKERFSLILESASTNQTSMYLCASSPEGPQHFGDGTRLSIL.

The chain is built from TRBV6-5 and TRBJ1-3; 9 nucleotides agree with TRBD1. V lost 6 bases to trimming and J lost 9 bases; unmatched junction nucleotides: 6. The V gene's germline CDR1 is MNHEY and CDR2 SVGAGI. The CDR3 loop spans 13 amino acids. In DNA, the CDR3 is TGTGCCAGCAGACAGGGGGCAAGTGGCACCATATATTTT. Translating it yields CASRQGASGTIYF.